This T cell receptor (beta chain) derives from a study of T cells after posttransplantation cyclophosphamide. This CDR3 region has 13 residues. V gave up 3 bases and J gave up 3 bases, with 9 bases separating them. Germline lookup yields CDR1 MNHEY and CDR2 SMNVEV (reference sequence). The assay was immunoSEQ multiplex PCR, and TCRdb's table has in-frame clones only and misses some. The sample lists roughly 21,000 clones, 80% to 90% seen once, with about 2% in the top ten. Methotrexate plus calcineurin inhibitor accompanied controls' myeloablative marrow transplants; sampling was 1 year later. The source of this sequence is a female patient in her 30s who received an allogeneic stem cell transplant from an unrelated donor, was CMV-positive, and had acute and chronic GVHD. The graft donor may be the source of some T cells. Sequenced here: PBMCs, sampled roughly a year after allogeneic stem cell transplant with calcineurin inhibitor and methotrexate. The V gene is TRBV27, the J gene TRBJ2-7, with D maybe TRBD1 (5 bases). The CDR3 reads CASSLGQYYEQYF. Here the CDR3 DNA reads TGTGCCAGCAGTTTGGGGCAGTACTACGAGCAGTACTTC.